The TCR beta chain under discussion was sequenced for a study of T cells after yellow fever vaccination. This clonotype has more than one count but fewer than ten. Via MiXCR, TCRdb re-called the 5' RACE reads, giving one row per CDR3 protein. The repertoire holds some 300,000 distinct CDR3 sequences, with around 9.3% as singletons. Sequenced material: CD4+ T cells sorted from PBMCs, taken 5 days after the yellow fever booster vaccination. The clonotype was recovered from a man aged 18 to 30 who received the YFV17D yellow fever vaccine.

The CDR3 sequence is CASSAVFFTEAFF. The CDR3 DNA is TGTGCCAGCAGTGCCGTTTTCTTCACTGAAGCTTTCTTT. This sequence joins TRBV12-3 or TRBV12-4 and TRBJ1-1; D gene uncertain. V lost 5 bases to trimming and J lost 4 bases, with 11 bases between them. The CDR3 runs 13 residues.